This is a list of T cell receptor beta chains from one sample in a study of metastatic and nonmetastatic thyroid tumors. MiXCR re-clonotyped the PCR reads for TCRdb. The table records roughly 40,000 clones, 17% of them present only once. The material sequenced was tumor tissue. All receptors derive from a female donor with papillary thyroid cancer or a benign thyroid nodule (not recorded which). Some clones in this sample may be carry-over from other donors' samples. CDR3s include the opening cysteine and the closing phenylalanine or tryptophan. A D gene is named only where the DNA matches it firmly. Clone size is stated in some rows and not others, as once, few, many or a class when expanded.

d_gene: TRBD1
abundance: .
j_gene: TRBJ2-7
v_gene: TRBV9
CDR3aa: CASSVTTGDSYEQYF
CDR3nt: TGTGCCAGCAGCGTTACGACAGGGGACTCCTACGAGCAGTACTTC

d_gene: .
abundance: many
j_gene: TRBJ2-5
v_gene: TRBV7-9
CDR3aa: CASSLVLGTVETQYF
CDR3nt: TGTGCCAGCAGCTTAGTCCTGGGAACAGTGGAGACCCAGTACTTC

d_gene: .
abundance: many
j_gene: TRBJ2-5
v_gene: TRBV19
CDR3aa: CASNQGRAYQETQYF
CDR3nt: TGTGCCAGTAATCAGGGGCGGGCGTACCAAGAGACCCAGTACTTC

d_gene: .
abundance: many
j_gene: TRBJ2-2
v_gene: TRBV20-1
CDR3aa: CSARVGLAELFF
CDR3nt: TGCAGTGCTAGAGTGGGGCTGGCGGAGCTGTTTTTT

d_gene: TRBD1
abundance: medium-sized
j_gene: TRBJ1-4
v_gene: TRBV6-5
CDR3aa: CASSLTLPGQGLSNEKLFF
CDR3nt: TGTGCCAGCAGTCTAACTTTACCGGGACAGGGCTTGTCTAATGAAAAACTGTTTTTT

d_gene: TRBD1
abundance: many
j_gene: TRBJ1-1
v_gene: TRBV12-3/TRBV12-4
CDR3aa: CASSLKSRGHTEAFF
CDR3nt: TGTGCCAGCAGTTTAAAGTCCAGGGGGCACACTGAAGCTTTCTTT

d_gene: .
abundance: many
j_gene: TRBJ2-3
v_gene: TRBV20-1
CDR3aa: CSATNHPRTATF
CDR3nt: TGCAGTGCTACAAACCACCCGAGGACCGCAACATTT

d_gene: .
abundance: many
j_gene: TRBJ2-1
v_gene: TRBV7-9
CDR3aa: CASSLDLGSNEQFF
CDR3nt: TGTGCCAGCAGCTTAGATCTGGGGTCTAATGAGCAGTTCTTC

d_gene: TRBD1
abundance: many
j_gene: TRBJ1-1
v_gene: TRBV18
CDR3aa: CASSPPRGPNTEAFF
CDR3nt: TGTGCCAGCTCACCACCGAGGGGGCCGAACACTGAAGCTTTCTTT

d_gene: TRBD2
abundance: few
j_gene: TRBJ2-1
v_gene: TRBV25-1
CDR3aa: CASSPENPLAGAGSYNEQSF
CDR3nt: TGTGCCAGCAGTCCCGAGAATCCCCTAGCGGGAGCCGGCTCCTACAATGAGCAGTCCTTC

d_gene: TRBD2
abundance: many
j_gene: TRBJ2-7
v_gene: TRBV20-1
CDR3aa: CSARGTSATLIEQYF
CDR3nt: TGCAGTGCTAGAGGAACTAGCGCCACACTAATCGAGCAGTACTTC

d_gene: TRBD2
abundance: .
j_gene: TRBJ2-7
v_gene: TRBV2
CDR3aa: CASSEKGSSGRANHEHYF
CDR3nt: TGTGCCAGCAGTGAAAAGGGGTCTAGCGGGAGGGCAAACCACGAGCATTACTTC

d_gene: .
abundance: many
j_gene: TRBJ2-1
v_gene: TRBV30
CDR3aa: CAWKFGVVNNEQFF
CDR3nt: TGTGCCTGGAAATTCGGCGTAGTAAACAATGAGCAGTTCTTC

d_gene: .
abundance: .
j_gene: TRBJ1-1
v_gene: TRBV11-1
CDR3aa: CASSLGRGRCSINTEAFF
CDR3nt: TGTGCCAGCAGCTTAGGGAGGGGCAGGTGCTCCATCAACACTGAAGCTTTCTTT

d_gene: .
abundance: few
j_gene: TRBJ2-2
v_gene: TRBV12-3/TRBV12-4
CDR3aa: CASSWGTSGSGELFF
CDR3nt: TGTGCCAGCAGTTGGGGGACAAGTGGTTCCGGGGAGCTGTTTTTT

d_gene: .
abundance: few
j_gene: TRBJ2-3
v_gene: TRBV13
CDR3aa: CASSSRRGRFLSTDTQYF
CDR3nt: TGTGCCAGCAGCTCCCGGCGGGGTAGGTTCTTGAGCACAGATACGCAGTATTTT

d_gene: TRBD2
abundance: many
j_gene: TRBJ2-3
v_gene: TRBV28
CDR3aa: CASSFAYGGREGDTQYF
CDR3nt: TGTGCCAGCAGTTTCGCCTACGGCGGGAGGGAGGGAGATACGCAGTATTTT

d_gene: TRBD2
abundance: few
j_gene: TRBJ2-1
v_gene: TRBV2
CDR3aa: CANRIGTTEGEQFF
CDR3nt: TGTGCCAACAGGATCGGGACTACCGAGGGCGAGCAGTTCTTC